Listed here are 11 T cell receptor beta chains from one sample, sequenced in a study of Graves' ophthalmopathy and Graves' hyperthyroidism. Amplified material comprised TCR beta CDR3 regions derived from RNA transcripts. The first round was an RT-PCR with HTBI primers, and the second round was a multiplex PCR. TCRdb redid the calling of the multiplex PCR reads with MiXCR, one entry per CDR3 protein. The table lists roughly 1.1 million distinct CDR3 sequences, about 35% of them singletons, with approximately 10% in the top ten. Sequencing was done on a sample of peripheral blood or thyroid tissue (not recorded which). These receptors were obtained from an adult man with Graves' hyperthyroidism.

The V call is TRBV24-1, the J call TRBJ2-7; D ambiguous. Near its end, the DNA agrees better with TRBJ2-5, so the J call may be wrong. This CDR3 contains 10 residues. The germline gives CDR1 KGHDR, CDR2 SFDVKD. The CDR3: CADPGETQYF. CDR3 nucleotides: TGTGCCGACCCCGGGGAGACCCAGTACTTC.

The chain couples TRBV7-2 to TRBJ1-5, with TRBD1 matching over 8 bases. The CDR3 consists of 15 residues. The V gene end was trimmed by 5 bases and the J gene end by 6 bases; junction bases not matched to a gene: 9. CDR1 and CDR2 (germline): SGHTA, FQGNSA. CDR3 DNA sequence: TGTGCCAGCAGCACAGGGGGTCTTGGGGTTCAGCCCCAGCATTTT. Its translation is CASSTGGLGVQPQHF. Full variable domain (remainder filled in from reference TRBV7-2 and TRBJ1-5): GAGVSQSPSNKVTEKGKDVELRCDPISGHTALYWYRQSLGQGLEFLIYFQGNSAPDKSGLPSDRFSAERTGGSVSTLTIQRTQQEDSAVYLCASSTGGLGVQPQHFGDGTRLSIL.

This chain joins TRBV25-1 and TRBJ2-7; 9 positions agree with TRBD1. The ends lost 5 bases at V and 7 bases at J; junction bases unmatched: 21. CDR1 MGHDK and CDR2 SYGVNS come from the germline V gene. The CDR3 contains 18 residues. The chain's CDR3 is CASSQERPGQGGPWEQYF. CDR3 in DNA: TGTGCCAGCAGTCAAGAACGACCGGGACAGGGAGGGCCGTGGGAGCAGTACTTC.

This clonotype has just one count. Given a much more abundant clone one base away, this may be a read error. This chain links TRBV19 with TRBJ1-6; maybe TRBD1 (6 bases). Germline assignment: CDR1 LNHDA and CDR2 SQIVND (reference sequence). The CDR3 runs to 16 residues. In DNA, the CDR3 is TGTGCCAGTAGTTCGACAACAGGGTCTTGGGATTCACCCCTCAACTTT. Translating gives CASSSTTGSWDSPLNF.

The chain recombines TRBV18 with TRBJ2-3; 7 bases line up with TRBD2. Germline CDR1 KGHSH, CDR2 LQKENI. The CDR3 consists of 18 residues. The V and J ends lost 2 bases and 1 base, in that order; junction bases with no gene match: 12. CDR3 loop: CASSPSDASSGGTDTQYF. In DNA form, the CDR3 reads TGTGCCAGCTCACCATCTGACGCGTCTAGCGGTGGCACAGATACGCAGTATTTT.

This sequence joins TRBV10-2 and TRBJ2-7, with D perhaps TRBD1 (6 bases). The CDR3 runs to 16 residues. Trimming removed 2 bases from V and 1 base from J, with 15 bases in between. Germline CDR1 reads WSHSY; CDR2 reads SAAADI. The CDR3 DNA sequence: TGCGCCAGCAGTGAGCCTGAGACAGGCGTGTCCTACGAGCAGTACTTC. Its protein product is CASSEPETGVSYEQYF.

The chain recombines TRBV7-8 with TRBJ1-2; TRBD1 matches 9 bases. V trimming: 5 bases; J trimming: 3 bases; junction bases outside the gene matches: 10. The CDR3 contains 16 residues. CDR1 and CDR2 from the germline V gene are SGHVS and FQNEAQ. The CDR3 nucleotides read TGTGCCAGCAGCCTTTACTCGGGGGACAGGGACTATGGCTACACCTTC. Its translation: CASSLYSGDRDYGYTF.

In this sample, this clonotype turned up many times. The CDR3 sequence: CASSLGLQSYEQYF. The CDR3 DNA reads as TGTGCCAGCAGCTTAGGACTACAGAGCTACGAGCAGTACTTC. The chain combines TRBV7-2 with TRBJ2-7; weak D call: TRBD2 (5 bases). Trimming took 1 base from V and 3 from J, leaving 10 bases between them. Germline V lookup: CDR1 SGHTA, CDR2 FQGNSA. This CDR3 has 14 amino acids.

This clonotype occurred many times. Written as DNA, the CDR3 is TGTGCCAGCAGCGACCGTAACTATGGCTACACCTTC. Protein sequence: CASSDRNYGYTF. This chain joins TRBV6-5 and TRBJ1-2, with no clear D. There are 12 residues in the CDR3. V was cut by 6 bases and J by 1 base, with 6 bases left in between. Germline-derived CDR1 and CDR2 are MNHEY and SVGAGI.

The V gene is TRBV18, the J gene TRBJ1-1; D uncertain. The CDR3 loop spans 12 amino acids. Germline lookup yields CDR1 KGHSH and CDR2 LQKENI. The V and J ends lost 3 bases and 7 bases respectively, with 9 bases between them. The CDR3 DNA is TGTGCCAGCTCACCCCGGTTGGGTGAAGCTTTCTTT. This codes for CASSPRLGEAFF.

The chain links TRBV10-3 to TRBJ2-7; the D gene is possibly TRBD2 (6 bases). The germline CDR1 and CDR2 sequences are ENHRY and SYGVKD. The V end was cut by 3 bases, the J end by 5 bases, with 11 bases between. The CDR3 covers 13 residues. DNA for the CDR3: TGTGCCATCAGTGACCCCGGGAGAGACGAGCAGTACTTC. Its translation: CAISDPGRDEQYF.